The 16 T cell receptor beta chains below were found in one sample sequenced in a study of blood T cell repertoires in COVID-19. TCRdb's copy holds only in-frame clones and misses some; the assay was immunoSEQ multiplex PCR. The sample lists 350,000 to 500,000 clones, about 87% occurring once. The sequencing sample was made of peripheral blood. The receptors were gathered from a man aged 18 to 35 with COVID-19, enrolled during active disease.

This chain links TRBV19 with TRBJ2-1; 8 nucleotides align to TRBD1. Germline-derived CDR1 and CDR2 are LNHDA and SQIVND (reference sequence). With V trimmed by 3 bases and J by 8 bases, 12 bases remained unmatched. This CDR3 has 16 amino acids. This chain's CDR3 is CASSMGRDRTGDEQFF. The CDR3 region has the DNA TGTGCCAGTAGTATGGGCCGGGACAGGACGGGCGATGAGCAGTTCTTC.

This sequence joins TRBV24-1 and TRBJ2-2; possibly TRBD2 for D (6 bases). CDR1 is KGHDR, CDR2 SFDVKD, per germline. V lost 5 bases and J 6 bases, leaving 12 bases between the germline ends. The CDR3 sequence is 14 residues long. The CDR3 is CATSGRRGPGELFF. For the CDR3, the DNA is TGTGCCACCAGTGGCAGGAGGGGTCCCGGGGAGCTGTTTTTT.

This clone was detected once. This chain links TRBV5-1 with TRBJ2-2, with D unresolved. Germline loops: CDR1 SGHRS, CDR2 YFSETQ. V lost 4 bases, J lost 5 bases, and 18 bases lay in between. The CDR3 has 16 residues. The CDR3: CASSPVRVGSTGELFF. CDR3 in DNA: TGCGCCAGCAGCCCTGTCCGGGTCGGTTCGACCGGGGAGCTGTTTTTT.

The chain joins TRBV3-1 (or the pseudogene TRBV3-2) to TRBJ2-3; 9 bases are a match to TRBD2. Trimming at V came to 1 base and at J to 4 bases, leaving 6 bases not matched to a gene. Germline-derived CDR1 and CDR2 are LGHDT and YNNKEL (reference sequence). The CDR3 runs 16 residues. CDR3 sequence: CASSQVSGGAADTQYF. CDR3 coding DNA: TGTGCCAGCAGCCAAGTTAGCGGGGGCGCAGCAGATACGCAGTATTTT.

The CDR3 bases are TGTGCCAGCAGCGTAGGGACAGGTCTCCGGTCACCCCTCCACTTT. Its protein product is CASSVGTGLRSPLHF. The chain links TRBV9 to TRBJ1-6; 7 positions match TRBD1. After removal of 0 bases from V and 10 bases from J, the junction contained 7 bases not matched to a gene. The CDR3 contains 15 residues. In germline, CDR1 is SGDLS, CDR2 YYNGEE.

V and J are TRBV5-6 and TRBJ1-1; D gene unclear. Germline lookup yields CDR1 SGHDT and CDR2 YYEEEE. The V end lost 2 bases, the J end lost 6 bases, and 17 bases lay between the germline ends. The CDR3 extends over 15 amino acids. CDR3 sequence (DNA): TGTGCCAGCAGCTTTACTAACTATCCGGGAGCTGAAGCTTTCTTT. It is translated as CASSFTNYPGAEAFF. Full variable domain (rest looked up from reference TRBV5-6 and TRBJ1-1): DAGVTQSPTHLIKTRGQQVTLRCSPKSGHDTVSWYQQALGQGPQFIFQYYEEEERQRGNFPDRFSGHQFPNYSSELNVNALLLGDSALYLCASSFTNYPGAEAFFGQGTRLTVV.

The CDR3 coding sequence is TGTGCCAGCGCCCCACTAGCGGGATCACCGAGGTACACCGGGGAGCTGTTTTTT. The encoded protein is CASAPLAGSPRYTGELFF. The chain links TRBV14 to TRBJ2-2; 10 bases are shared with TRBD2. The CDR3 is made up of 18 amino acids. With 8 bases clipped from V and 3 bases from J, the junction kept 15 bases outside the gene matches. The germline V gene has CDR1 SGHDN and CDR2 FVKESK. Supplemented by reference TRBV14 and TRBJ2-2, the full variable domain reads EAGVTQFPSHSVIEKGQTVTLRCDPISGHDNLYWYRRVMGKEIKFLLHFVKESKQDESGMPNNRFLAERTGGTYSTLKVQPAELEDSGVYFCASAPLAGSPRYTGELFFGEGSRLTVL.

The rearrangement links TRBV5-4 to TRBJ1-4; perhaps TRBD1 as D (6 bases). CDR1 and CDR2 (germline): SGHNT, YYREEE (reference sequence). CDR3 length: 14 amino acids. The V gene lost 4 bases and the J gene lost 8 bases, with 15 bases spanning the gap. The CDR3 DNA reads TGTGCCAGCAGCGTACAGGGTCAGGACGAAAAACTGTTTTTT. This codes for CASSVQGQDEKLFF.

The genes are TRBV11-3 and TRBJ2-7; D may be TRBD1 (6 bases). The CDR3 sequence is 16 residues long. The V and J ends lost 4 bases and 3 bases respectively, with 19 bases between them. The germline V gene encodes CDR1 SGHNT and CDR2 YENEEA. CDR3 sequence: CASSSRGTGQVYEQYF. The CDR3 bases are TGTGCCAGCAGCTCAAGGGGTACAGGGCAGGTCTACGAGCAGTACTTC.

The chain employs TRBV14 and TRBJ2-7, with D tentatively TRBD2 (5 bases). This CDR3 has 19 amino acids. Germline CDR1 reads SGHDN; CDR2 reads FVKESK. The V end was cut by 1 base, the J end by 0 bases, with 22 bases between. CDR3 sequence (DNA): TGTGCCAGCAGCCAAGGGTTTCGGTCTGGGGAGATCAGCTCCTACGAGCAGTACTTC. This encodes CASSQGFRSGEISSYEQYF.

This clone showed up just a few times. The genes are TRBV12-2 and TRBJ1-5; the table assigns TRBD1, which was not confirmed against the DNA. TRBV12-2 represents a pseudogene. This CDR3 comprises 20 residues. CDR3 sequence (DNA): TGTGCAAGTCGCGCAGAGACCGGACAGGAGCAGGGGAATAGCAATCAGCCCCAGCATTTT. This gives the protein CASRAETGQEQGNSNQPQHF.

The rearrangement uses TRBV30 and TRBJ2-5; 12 bases align to TRBD2. Unmatched junction bases numbered 8, after V lost 1 base and J lost 2 bases. CDR3 length: 17 residues. CDR1 is GTSNPN, CDR2 SVGIG, per germline (reference sequence). The CDR3 DNA follows: TGTGCCTGGAGTGGGAACTCTGGACTAGCGGGGCAAGAGACCCAGTACTTC. Translating gives CAWSGNSGLAGQETQYF.

The chain has TRBV29-1 and TRBJ1-1; D perhaps matches TRBD1 (5 bases). Looked up from germline, CDR1 is SQVTM and CDR2 is ANQGSEA. The CDR3 totals 17 residues. The V gene lost 3 bases and the J gene lost 2 bases, with 22 bases spanning the gap. The CDR3 DNA follows: TGCAGCGTTGATATCGACAGCCAGTTAAACTATAACACTGAAGCTTTCTTT. Translated, it gives CSVDIDSQLNYNTEAFF.

The rearrangement uses TRBV5-6 and TRBJ2-1; TRBD2 matches at 15 bases. The CDR3 extends over 19 amino acids. V trimming: 4 bases; J trimming: 2 bases; junction bases outside the gene matches: 10. Germline loops: CDR1 SGHDT, CDR2 YYEEEE. DNA of the CDR3: TGTGCCAGCAGCGCACGGACTAGCGGGGGGGCCATTCCCTACAATGAGCAGTTCTTC. As protein: CASSARTSGGAIPYNEQFF.

On this clone: Other DNA variants within this sample encode the same CDR3. The chain carries TRBV3-1 (or the pseudogene TRBV3-2) and TRBJ1-1, with D possibly being TRBD1 (5 bases). Trimming removed 6 bases from V and 4 bases from J, with 6 bases in between. CDR3 size: 11 residues. Per the germline V gene, CDR1 is LGHDT and CDR2 is YNNKEL (reference sequence). The CDR3 loop reads CASRGGTEAFF. CDR3 DNA: TGTGCCAGCAGGGGGGGCACTGAAGCTTTCTTT.

A few counts support this clone. The chain recombines TRBV7-9 with TRBJ1-1, with TRBD1 identical over 7 bases. Germline lookup yields CDR1 SEHNR and CDR2 FQNEAQ (reference sequence). This CDR3 comprises 14 residues. V shed 4 bases, J shed 9 bases, and the junction held 11 bases outside the gene matches. The CDR3 sequence: CASSSRDRASQAFF. The CDR3 nucleotides are TGTGCCAGCAGCTCACGAGACAGGGCCTCTCAAGCTTTCTTT.